This TCR beta chain was identified in a study of human T cells and chemical hapten exposure. Study-level points and caveats: Significantly greater numbers of large CDR3 similarity clusters came from expanded TCRs than from controls.

This clonotype showed up just a few times. Its antigen is not identified. Per the germline V gene, CDR1 is SGHTA and CDR2 is FQGNSA. The CDR3 covers 17 residues. The V and J ends lost 4 bases and 2 bases respectively, with 17 bases between them. This sample's time point: pre-sensitization, week 0. The sample's treatment: therapeutic diphenylcyclopropenone sensitization with weekly scalp DPC. The study extracted total RNA from unfractionated whole blood. Individual cDNA molecules (in the library) carried attached unique molecular identifiers. TCRdb called the RACE reads again in MiXCR, with one record for every CDR3 protein. The sample lists about 89,000 distinct CDR3 sequences, approximately 10% seen once, with about 3% in the top ten.

Sequencing used whole blood, obtained in connection with sensitization to the hapten diphenylcyclopropenone (DPC). The receptor was derived from a woman aged 55-69 years with alopecia areata. Some clones in this sample may be carry-over from other donors' samples. The chain employs TRBV7-2 and TRBJ2-2; maybe TRBD2 (6 bases). CDR3 residues: CASSSRSRGTNTGELFF. CDR3 nucleotides: TGTGCCAGCAGCTCTAGGTCCCGGGGGACTAACACCGGGGAGCTGTTTTTT. The full variable domain, its missing parts supplied by reference TRBV7-2 and TRBJ2-2, is GAGVSQSPSNKVTEKGKDVELRCDPISGHTALYWYRQSLGQGLEFLIYFQGNSAPDKSGLPSDRFSAERTGGSVSTLTIQRTQQEDSAVYLCASSSRSRGTNTGELFFGEGSRLTVL.